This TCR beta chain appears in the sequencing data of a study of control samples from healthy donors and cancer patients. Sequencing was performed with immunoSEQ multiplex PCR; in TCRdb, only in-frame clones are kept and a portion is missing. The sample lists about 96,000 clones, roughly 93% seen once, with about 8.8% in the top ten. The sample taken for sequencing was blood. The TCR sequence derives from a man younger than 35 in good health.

CDR3 loop: CASSIAGGPNEQFF. DNA for the CDR3: TGTGCCAGCAGTATAGCGGGAGGGCCCAATGAGCAGTTCTTC. The gene calls are TRBV9 and TRBJ2-1, with 11 bases fitting TRBD2. CDR3 size: 14 residues. Germline loops: CDR1 SGDLS, CDR2 YYNGEE. V dropped 5 bases and J dropped 6; count of bases not matched to a gene: 4.